This record covers a single T cell receptor beta chain. This sample was included in a study of blood T cell repertoires in COVID-19. V shed 8 bases and J 1 base; nucleotides not matched to a gene: 10. Germline loops: CDR1 MDHEN, CDR2 SYDVKM. The CDR3 runs 16 residues. TCRdb's table, derived via immunoSEQ multiplex PCR, lists solely in-frame clones and lacks some. The table lists fewer than 140,000 clones, about two thirds of them singletons. The J gene is TRBJ2-1, the V gene TRBV28; 8 nucleotides line up with TRBD2. The sequencing sample was made of peripheral blood. The origin of this receptor is a human donor with acute or convalescent COVID-19. The donor label of this sample is uncertain. CDR3 sequence reads: CASLNSGGVSYNEQFF. CDR3 in DNA: TGTGCCAGCCTAAACAGCGGGGGTGTTTCCTACAATGAGCAGTTCTTC.